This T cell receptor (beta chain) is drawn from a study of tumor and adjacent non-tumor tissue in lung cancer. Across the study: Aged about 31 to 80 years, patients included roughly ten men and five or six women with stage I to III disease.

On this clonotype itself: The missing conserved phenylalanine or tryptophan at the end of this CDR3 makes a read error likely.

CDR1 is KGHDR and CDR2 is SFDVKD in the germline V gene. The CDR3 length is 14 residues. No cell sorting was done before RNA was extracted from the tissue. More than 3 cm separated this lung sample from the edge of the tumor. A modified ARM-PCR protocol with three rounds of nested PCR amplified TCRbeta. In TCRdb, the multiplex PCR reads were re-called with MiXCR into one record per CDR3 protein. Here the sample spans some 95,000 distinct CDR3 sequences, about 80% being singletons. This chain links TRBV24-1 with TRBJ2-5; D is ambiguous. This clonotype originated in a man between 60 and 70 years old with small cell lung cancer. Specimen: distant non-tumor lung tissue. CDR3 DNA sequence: TGTGCCACCATTGATTTGGACGGACAAGAGACCCAGTACTTA. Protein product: CATIDLDGQETQYL.